The table lists the clone carrying this TCR beta chain with a count of one. Germline loops: CDR1 GTSNPN, CDR2 SVGIG (reference sequence). This CDR3 has 16 amino acids. V trimming: 0 bases; J trimming: 4 bases; junction bases outside the gene matches: 9. TCR beta sequencing was performed on blood CD8+ and CD4+ T cells. This specimen comes from a study of CD8 T cells in Susac syndrome. Looking at the study overall: Within the sequenced group of Susac syndrome patients, about 6 showed active disease and 8 or 9 were in remission.

An amount of RNA that ranged from roughly 0.5 to 1 ug was reverse transcribed with random hexamers. Multiplex PCR with immunoSEQ amplified the TCR beta CDR3 across 54 Vbeta and 13 Jbeta. TCRdb passed the immunoSEQ multiplex PCR reads through MiXCR, listing each CDR3 protein once. The sample lists about 190,000 distinct CDR3 sequences; almost 96% were seen once. The sequenced material came from CD4+ T cells from PBMCs. The sequence was obtained from a human donor with Susac syndrome. V usage is TRBV30 and J usage is TRBJ1-1; 9 bases fit TRBD1. The CDR3 is CAWSVGTGILGTEAFF. The DNA for the CDR3 is TGTGCCTGGAGTGTAGGGACAGGGATTTTGGGCACTGAAGCTTTCTTT.